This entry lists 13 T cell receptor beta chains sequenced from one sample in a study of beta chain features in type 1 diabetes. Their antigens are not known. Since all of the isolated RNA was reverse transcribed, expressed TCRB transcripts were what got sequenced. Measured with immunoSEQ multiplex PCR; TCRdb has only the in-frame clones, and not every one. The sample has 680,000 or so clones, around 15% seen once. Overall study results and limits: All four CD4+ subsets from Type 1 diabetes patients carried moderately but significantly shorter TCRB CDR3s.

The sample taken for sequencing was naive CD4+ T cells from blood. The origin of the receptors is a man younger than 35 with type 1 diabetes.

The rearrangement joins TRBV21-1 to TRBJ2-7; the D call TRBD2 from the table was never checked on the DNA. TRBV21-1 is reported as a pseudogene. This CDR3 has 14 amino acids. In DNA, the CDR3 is TGTGCCAGCAGCTGGAGGGACGACTCCTACGAGCAGTACTTC. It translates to CASSWRDDSYEQYF.

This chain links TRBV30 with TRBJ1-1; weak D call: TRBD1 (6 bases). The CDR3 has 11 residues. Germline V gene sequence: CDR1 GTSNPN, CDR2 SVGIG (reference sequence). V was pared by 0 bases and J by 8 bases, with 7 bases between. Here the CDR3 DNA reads TGTGCCTGGAGTGTAGACAGGGAAGCTTTCTTT. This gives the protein CAWSVDREAFF.

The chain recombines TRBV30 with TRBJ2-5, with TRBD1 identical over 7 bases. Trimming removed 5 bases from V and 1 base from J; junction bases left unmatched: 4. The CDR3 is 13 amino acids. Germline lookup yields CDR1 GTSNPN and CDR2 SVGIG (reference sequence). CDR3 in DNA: TGTGCCTGGGTCCGGGACAGCCAAGAGACCCAGTACTTC. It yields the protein CAWVRDSQETQYF.

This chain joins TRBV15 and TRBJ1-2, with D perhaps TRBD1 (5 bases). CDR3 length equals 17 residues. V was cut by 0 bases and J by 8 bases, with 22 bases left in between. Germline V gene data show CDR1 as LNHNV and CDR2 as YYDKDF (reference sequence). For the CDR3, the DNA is TGTGCCACCAGCAGAGATTTGCAGGGAGGAAGATTTGTGGGCTACACCTTC. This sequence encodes CATSRDLQGGRFVGYTF.

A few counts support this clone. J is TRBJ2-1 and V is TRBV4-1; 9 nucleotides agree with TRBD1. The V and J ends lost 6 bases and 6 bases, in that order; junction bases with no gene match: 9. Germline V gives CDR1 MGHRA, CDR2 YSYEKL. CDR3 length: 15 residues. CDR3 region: CASRRPGTGSNEQFF. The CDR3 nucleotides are TGCGCCAGCAGGCGCCCCGGGACAGGGTCCAATGAGCAGTTCTTC.

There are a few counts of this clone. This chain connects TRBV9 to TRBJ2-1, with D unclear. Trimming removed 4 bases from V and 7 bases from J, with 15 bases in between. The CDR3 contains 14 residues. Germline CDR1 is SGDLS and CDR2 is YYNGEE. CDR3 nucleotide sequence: TGTGCCAGCAGCCCCCGCCCGGACGGGAATGAGCAGTTCTTC. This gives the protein CASSPRPDGNEQFF.

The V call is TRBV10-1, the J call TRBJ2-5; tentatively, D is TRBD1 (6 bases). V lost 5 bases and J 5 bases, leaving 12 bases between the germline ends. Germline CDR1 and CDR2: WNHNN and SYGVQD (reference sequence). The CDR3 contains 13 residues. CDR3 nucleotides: TGCGCCAGCAGTACGAGGGGGTACGAGACCCAGTACTTC. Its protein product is CASSTRGYETQYF.

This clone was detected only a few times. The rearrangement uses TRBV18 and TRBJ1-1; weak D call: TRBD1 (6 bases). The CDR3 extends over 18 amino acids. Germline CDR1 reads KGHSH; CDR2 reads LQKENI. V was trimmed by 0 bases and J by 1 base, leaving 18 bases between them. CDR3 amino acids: CASSPPTGGTLRNTEAFF. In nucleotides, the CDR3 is TGTGCCAGCTCACCACCAACCGGCGGGACACTCAGGAACACTGAAGCTTTCTTT.

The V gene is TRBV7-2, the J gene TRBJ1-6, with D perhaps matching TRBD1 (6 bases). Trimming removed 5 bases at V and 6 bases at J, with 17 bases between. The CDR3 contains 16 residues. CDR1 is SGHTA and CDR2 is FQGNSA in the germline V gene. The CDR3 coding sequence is TGTGCCAGCAGCCCCCGGGGGGGCTGGGGTAATTCACCCCTCCACTTT. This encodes CASSPRGGWGNSPLHF.

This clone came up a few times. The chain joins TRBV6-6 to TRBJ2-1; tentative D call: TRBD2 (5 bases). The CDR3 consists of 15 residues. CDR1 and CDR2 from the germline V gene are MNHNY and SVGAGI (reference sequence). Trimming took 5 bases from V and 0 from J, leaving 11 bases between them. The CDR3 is CASSTLEVSYNEQFF. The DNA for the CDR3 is TGTGCCAGCAGTACACTAGAGGTCTCCTACAATGAGCAGTTCTTC.

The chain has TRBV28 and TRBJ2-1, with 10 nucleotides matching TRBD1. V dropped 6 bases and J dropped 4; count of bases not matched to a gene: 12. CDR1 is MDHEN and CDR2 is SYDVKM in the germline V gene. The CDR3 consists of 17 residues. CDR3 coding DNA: TGTGCCAGCAGAAGCTCTTCCGGGACAGGGGTGTACAATGAGCAGTTCTTC. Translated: CASRSSSGTGVYNEQFF.

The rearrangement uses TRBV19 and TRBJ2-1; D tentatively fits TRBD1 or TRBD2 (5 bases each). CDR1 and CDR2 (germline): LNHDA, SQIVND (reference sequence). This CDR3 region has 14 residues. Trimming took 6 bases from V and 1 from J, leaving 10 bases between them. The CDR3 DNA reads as TGTGCCAGTAGACTTGGGGGTTCCTACAATGAGCAGTTCTTC. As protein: CASRLGGSYNEQFF.

The CDR3 sequence: CASRGPPETQYF. The CDR3, as DNA: TGTGCCAGCAGGGGTCCACCAGAGACCCAGTACTTC. V gene TRBV6-5 combines with J gene TRBJ2-5, with no clear D. The CDR3 contains 12 residues. V lost 6 bases to trimming and J lost 4 bases, with 9 bases between them. Germline-derived CDR1 and CDR2 are MNHEY and SVGAGI.